Listed here is a single T cell receptor beta chain. This entry comes from a study of blood T cell repertoires in COVID-19. Study as a whole: From the United States, Italy and Spain came samples of acute and convalescent COVID-19. The cDNA or gDNA used as material had been derived from T cells, B-cell-depleted T cells, or PBMCs.

Germline-derived CDR1 and CDR2 are SQVTM and ANQGSEA. The V and J ends lost 1 base and 5 bases, in that order; junction bases with no gene match: 5. This CDR3 comprises 14 residues. In the source study's methods: Estimation of nucleated cell counts was performed using reference gene primer amplification. Libraries were prepared by immunoSEQ multiplex PCR; TCRdb keeps only in-frame clonotypes and omits some of them. That table is the source of V, J and clone size, and D and trimming were worked out from the DNA. The data hold 300,000 or so clones, with roughly 90% observed a single time. The chain has TRBV29-1 and TRBJ2-7; 10 nucleotides line up with TRBD2. This TCR derives from a young man who had recovered from COVID-19. The sample was peripheral blood. In nucleotides, the CDR3 is TGCAGCGTTGAAGCTTCTAGCGGGAGACACGAGCAGTACTTC. Translated: CSVEASSGRHEQYF.